These T cell receptor beta chains were read from a single sample in a study of T cell responses to AZD1222 COVID-19 vaccine. TCRdb's table, derived via immunoSEQ multiplex PCR, lists solely in-frame clones and lacks some. The data contain more than 150,000 clones, about nine tenths of them singletons. The sequencing here drew on peripheral blood, taken after recovery from COVID-19. The receptors come from an adult who had recovered from COVID-19. Each CDR3 is given with its conserved first and last residue. A D gene is named only where the DNA matches it firmly. Not every row has a clone size; where given, it reads once, few, many or a size class.

j_call,v_call,d_call,clone_size,cdr3_aa,cdr3_nt
TRBJ1-4,TRBV18,TRBD1,NA,CASSPFGTGATNEKLFF,TGTGCCAGCTCACCTTTCGGGACAGGGGCAACTAATGAAAAACTGTTTTTT
TRBJ2-1,TRBV29-1,NA,NA,CSVVRGWNEQFF,TGCAGCGTTGTCAGAGGGTGGAATGAGCAGTTCTTC
TRBJ1-1,TRBV2,NA,NA,CASSPHGQSEAFF,TGTGCCAGCAGTCCCCACGGACAGTCCGAAGCTTTCTTT
TRBJ2-5,TRBV19,NA,NA,CASSIGARVQETQYF,TGTGCCAGTAGTATCGGGGCCCGGGTCCAAGAGACCCAGTACTTC
TRBJ1-1,TRBV11-2,NA,NA,CASSLDGGRTEAFF,TGTGCCAGCAGCTTAGATGGGGGTCGCACTGAAGCTTTCTTT
TRBJ1-2,TRBV4-1,NA,NA,CASSQDGTPDYGYTF,TGCGCCAGCAGCCAAGACGGGACGCCTGACTATGGCTACACCTTC
TRBJ2-7,TRBV10-3,TRBD2,NA,CAISQPSGLSYEQYF,TGTGCCATCAGCCAGCCTAGCGGGCTCTCCTACGAGCAGTACTTC
TRBJ1-5,TRBV28,NA,once,CASRPQGDQPQHF,TGTGCCAGCAGGCCACAGGGAGATCAGCCCCAGCATTTT
TRBJ2-7,TRBV7-2,TRBD2,NA,CASSFGTSGGAVRYEQYF,TGTGCCAGCAGCTTCGGGACTAGCGGGGGGGCCGTGCGTTACGAGCAGTACTTC
TRBJ2-3,TRBV24-1,NA,NA,CATSDSLDMNTQYF,TGTGCCACCAGTGATTCCCTTGATATGAATACGCAGTATTTT
TRBJ1-2,TRBV7-2,TRBD1,NA,CASSRNTGTGGTF,TGTGCCAGCAGCCGAAACACCGGGACAGGGGGCACCTTC
TRBJ2-7,TRBV20-1,TRBD1,NA,CSATDRGTAEQYF,TGCAGTGCTACTGACAGGGGTACTGCCGAGCAGTACTTC
TRBJ1-4,TRBV7-2,TRBD1,NA,CASSTHRGLNEKLFF,TGTGCCAGCAGCACCCACAGGGGACTTAATGAAAAACTGTTTTTT
TRBJ2-3,TRBV7-3,NA,NA,CASSLMGGSTDTQYF,TGTGCCAGCAGCTTAATGGGGGGCTCCACAGATACGCAGTATTTT
TRBJ2-1,TRBV28,NA,NA,CASSFGAGPVDNEQFF,TGTGCCAGCAGTTTTGGGGCTGGACCCGTAGACAATGAGCAGTTCTTC
TRBJ2-7,TRBV6-1,NA,NA,CASSDGRGGYEQYF,TGTGCCAGCAGTGACGGGAGAGGGGGCTACGAGCAGTACTTC
TRBJ1-6,TRBV7-8,TRBD1,once,CASSLVAGGSNSPLHF,TGTGCCAGCAGCTTAGTGGCAGGGGGCTCAAATTCACCCCTCCACTTT
TRBJ2-6,TRBV29-1,NA,NA,CSVGGRNSGANVLTF,TGCAGCGTTGGAGGACGGAACTCTGGGGCCAACGTCCTGACTTTC
TRBJ2-1,TRBV9,TRBD2,NA,CASSVGGTGLAYEQFF,TGTGCCAGTAGCGTGGGCGGAACGGGACTAGCATATGAGCAGTTCTTC
TRBJ1-4,TRBV3-1/TRBV3-2,TRBD1,NA,CASSPGQGGEKLFF,TGTGCCAGCAGCCCAGGACAGGGGGGTGAAAAACTGTTTTTT
TRBJ2-1,TRBV6-5,TRBD1,NA,CANVRDRAYNEQFF,TGTGCCAACGTTCGGGACAGGGCCTACAATGAGCAGTTCTTC
TRBJ2-3,TRBV5-1,NA,NA,CASSLERPDTQYF,TGCGCCAGCAGCTTGGAACGCCCAGATACGCAGTATTTT
TRBJ2-2,TRBV7-3,NA,NA,CASSLLDSGTPGELFF,TGTGCCAGCAGCTTATTGGACAGCGGAACCCCCGGGGAGCTGTTTTTT
TRBJ1-2,TRBV5-1,TRBD1,NA,CASSPGQGEGYTF,TGCGCCAGCAGCCCGGGACAGGGAGAGGGCTACACCTTC
TRBJ2-7,TRBV10-3,NA,NA,CAIESRAGSDLYEQYF,TGTGCCATCGAAAGCAGGGCGGGATCCGACCTATACGAGCAGTACTTC
TRBJ2-1,TRBV10-1,NA,NA,CASSLGNVDEQFF,TGCGCCAGCAGCCTAGGTAACGTGGATGAGCAGTTCTTC
TRBJ2-7,TRBV27,NA,NA,CASSQAIHALSYEQYF,TGTGCCAGCAGTCAAGCGATTCATGCTCTCTCCTACGAGCAGTACTTC
TRBJ1-2,TRBV5-8,TRBD1,NA,CASSLGIWIGGDYGYTF,TGTGCCAGCAGCTTGGGGATTTGGATAGGGGGCGACTATGGCTACACCTTC
TRBJ1-2,TRBV27,TRBD1,NA,CASSPQGARSYGYTF,TGTGCCAGCAGTCCTCAGGGGGCGCGCAGCTATGGCTACACCTTC
TRBJ2-1,TRBV12-3/TRBV12-4,NA,once,CASSTTKQFF,TGTGCCAGCAGTACCACAAAACAGTTCTTC
TRBJ2-2,TRBV20-1,NA,NA,CSASLTGELFF,TGCAGTGCCTCCCTTACCGGGGAGCTGTTTTTT
TRBJ2-5,TRBV19,NA,NA,CASSIDSKETQYF,TGTGCCAGTAGTATAGACTCGAAAGAGACCCAGTACTTC
TRBJ2-2,TRBV9,TRBD2,NA,CASTNPGTSGKGTGELFF,TGTGCCAGCACCAACCCGGGGACTAGCGGGAAAGGCACCGGGGAGCTGTTTTTT
TRBJ2-5,TRBV24-1,NA,NA,CATSDPEGPRGLETQYF,TGTGCCACCAGTGACCCTGAGGGACCTCGGGGTTTGGAGACCCAGTACTTC
TRBJ1-2,TRBV15,TRBD1,NA,CATSRAGTGDYGYTF,TGTGCCACCAGCAGAGCAGGGACAGGGGACTATGGCTACACCTTC
TRBJ2-5,TRBV7-3,NA,NA,CASSSGQGETQYF,TGTGCCAGCAGCTCGGGACAAGGGGAGACCCAGTACTTC
TRBJ1-1,TRBV5-1,TRBD1,NA,CASSGGTGSMNTEAFF,TGCGCCAGCAGCGGAGGGACAGGCTCCATGAACACTGAAGCTTTCTTT
TRBJ2-1,TRBV5-6,NA,NA,CASSPDPHSYNEQFF,TGTGCCAGCAGCCCGGATCCCCACTCCTACAATGAGCAGTTCTTC
TRBJ2-7,TRBV27,NA,once,CASSSLYEQYF,TGTGCCAGCAGTTCCCTTTACGAGCAGTACTTC
TRBJ1-5,TRBV25-1,NA,once,CASSEGSAGDQPQHF,TGTGCCAGCAGTGAAGGGTCGGCAGGGGATCAGCCCCAGCATTTT
TRBJ1-3,TRBV2,NA,NA,CASTLDGGSGNTIYF,TGTGCCAGCACCCTAGACGGAGGCTCTGGAAACACCATATATTTT
TRBJ1-2,TRBV6-2/TRBV6-3,NA,NA,CASSSSGGGGYTF,TGTGCCAGCAGTTCATCCGGCGGTGGCGGCTACACCTTC
TRBJ1-1,TRBV7-9,TRBD1,NA,CASSRQGLDPEAFF,TGTGCCAGCAGCCGACAGGGGCTCGATCCTGAAGCTTTCTTT
TRBJ1-1,TRBV5-1,TRBD1,NA,CASSLDRGWTEAFF,TGCGCCAGCAGCTTAGACAGGGGATGGACTGAAGCTTTCTTT
TRBJ2-7,TRBV4-2,TRBD2,NA,CASSQEEMGGGLIYEQYF,TGTGCCAGCAGCCAAGAGGAGATGGGCGGGGGGCTCATCTACGAGCAGTACTTC
TRBJ2-3,TRBV19,NA,NA,CASRTLNTDTQYF,TGTGCCAGTAGGACACTCAACACAGATACGCAGTATTTT
TRBJ1-2,TRBV20-1,TRBD1,NA,CSASGQGTYGYTF,TGCAGTGCTAGTGGACAGGGTACCTATGGCTACACCTTC